Below, 7 T cell receptor beta chains from the same sample are listed, as sequenced in a study of Graves' ophthalmopathy and Graves' hyperthyroidism. RNA transcripts served as template for amplifying TCR beta CDR3 sequences. After a first-round RT-PCR with HTBI primers, a second-round multiplex PCR was run. TCRdb re-called the multiplex PCR reads with MiXCR, one entry per CDR3 protein. The sample has around 1.1 million distinct CDR3 sequences, about 36% seen once. The sequencing input was peripheral blood or thyroid tissue (not recorded which). The receptors here all came from an adult man with Graves' hyperthyroidism.

This clonotype has ten or more counts. The junction shows a germline mismatch at one end, possibly a read error. V usage is TRBV10-2 and J usage is TRBJ2-7; 13 bases are shared with TRBD2. Germline-derived CDR1 and CDR2 are WSHSY and SAAADI. This CDR3 is 14 amino acids long. The CDR3 region is CASSAGLAGDEQYF. In DNA form, the CDR3 reads TGTGCCAGCAGCGCCGGACTAGCGGGAGACGAGCAGTACTTC.

This clonotype was detected only once. V and J are TRBV2 and TRBJ1-2; D might be TRBD1 (5 bases). V was pared by 2 bases and J by 5 bases, with 12 bases between. The CDR3 length is 14 residues. Germline CDR1 reads SNHLY; CDR2 reads FYNNEI. CDR3 nucleotide sequence: TGTGCCAGCAGTGAAAGGGACGGCCCTTATGGCTACACCTTC. It codes for CASSERDGPYGYTF.

In its sample, this clonotype was seen many times. The rearrangement joins TRBV9 to TRBJ2-7; perhaps TRBD2 as D (7 bases). The CDR3 is 16 amino acids. Germline values: CDR1 SGDLS, CDR2 YYNGEE. Trimming took 3 bases from V and 2 from J, leaving 18 bases between them. CDR3 region: CASSEGVGGGTYEQYF. The CDR3 DNA reads as TGTGCCAGCAGCGAGGGCGTGGGGGGGGGCACCTACGAGCAGTACTTC.

The chain uses TRBV4-3 and TRBJ2-7; D might be TRBD1 or TRBD2, each matching 5 bases. The germline V gene encodes CDR1 LGHNA and CDR2 YSLEER. V lost 1 base and J 0 bases, leaving 16 bases between the germline ends. This CDR3 contains 17 residues. CDR3 protein: CASSQVISAGSSYEQYF. CDR3 coding DNA: TGCGCCAGCAGCCAAGTGATAAGTGCAGGGAGCTCCTACGAGCAGTACTTC.

This clonotype was recorded many times. V usage is TRBV7-2 and J usage is TRBJ2-5; D gene unclear. There are 14 residues in the CDR3. The germline CDR1 and CDR2 sequences are SGHTA and FQGNSA. V lost 1 base and J 5 bases, leaving 11 bases between the germline ends. CDR3 in DNA: TGTGCCAGCAGCTTAGGACGGCCCAGCGAGACCCAGTACTTC. Translated: CASSLGRPSETQYF.

A word on this clonotype: The CDR3 does not end in the conserved phenylalanine or tryptophan, so this is likely a read error. The DNA is left out, because the CDR3 cannot be placed on it with certainty; the CDR3 is given as TCRdb lists it. This chain uses TRBV4-3 with TRBJ1-1; no DNA check was done on the table's D call, TRBD1. 9 amino acids form the CDR3, both terminal residues included. Germline V gene sequence: CDR1 LGHNA, CDR2 YSLEER. This CDR3 is CASSQVIRV.

This clonotype was detected many times. V gene TRBV4-1 combines with J gene TRBJ1-2; D perhaps matches TRBD1 (5 bases). With 2 bases removed from V and 5 bases from J, the gap between germline ends came to 9 bases. Germline lookup yields CDR1 MGHRA and CDR2 YSYEKL. This CDR3 has 13 residues. CDR3 nucleotides: TGCGCCAGCAGCCAAACCAGGGAGTATGGCTACACCTTC. This translates into CASSQTREYGYTF.